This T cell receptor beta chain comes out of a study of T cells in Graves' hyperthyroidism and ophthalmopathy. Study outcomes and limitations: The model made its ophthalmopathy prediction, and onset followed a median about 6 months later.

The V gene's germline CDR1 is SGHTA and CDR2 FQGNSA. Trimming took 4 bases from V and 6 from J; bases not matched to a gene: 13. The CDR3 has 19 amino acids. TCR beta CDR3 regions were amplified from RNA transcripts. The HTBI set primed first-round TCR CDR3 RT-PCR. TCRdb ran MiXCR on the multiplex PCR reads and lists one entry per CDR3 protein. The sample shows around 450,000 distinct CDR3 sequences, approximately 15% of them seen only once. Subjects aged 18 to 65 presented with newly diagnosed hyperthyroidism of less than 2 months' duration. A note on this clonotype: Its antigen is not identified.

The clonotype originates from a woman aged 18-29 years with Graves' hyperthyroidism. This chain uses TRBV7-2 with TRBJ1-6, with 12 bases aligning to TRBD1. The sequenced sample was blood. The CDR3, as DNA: TGTGCCAGCAGCTCGATTCCGGGGGGACAGGGGGCATTTAATTCACCCCTCCACTTT. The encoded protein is CASSSIPGGQGAFNSPLHF.